The 21 T cell receptor beta chains below come from one sample, sequenced in a study of CD8+CD57+ T cells in acquired aplastic anemia (dated by TCRdb to between 2018 and 2020). The sequencer was an Illumina HiSeq 2000. Genomic DNA was used as template for profiling of TCR beta VDJ combinations and CDR3 sequences. Through fastp at Q25 and MiXCR, TCRdb rebuilt clones from the public reads, retaining in-frame beta chains. All rows with the same CDR3 protein become a single entry with the most common DNA and genes. The sample table contains around 68,000 distinct CDR3 sequences; only one count was recorded for 54% of them. The leading ten clones occupy around 8% of the sample. Sequenced input: sorted CD4+, CD8+, or CD8+CD57+ T cells (not recorded which) from PBMCs. The receptors come from a human donor in good health, serving as a control.

The chain has TRBV10-3 and TRBJ1-6; 8 nucleotides line up with TRBD1. This CDR3 contains 15 residues. Trimming at V came to 10 bases and at J to 7 bases, leaving 12 bases not matched to a gene. Germline-derived CDR1 and CDR2 are ENHRY and SYGVKD. The CDR3 DNA sequence: TGTGCCACAAGGGGGGGGACAGGACAAAATTCACCCCTCCACTTT. Protein product: CATRGGTGQNSPLHF.

The table lists this clonotype with a count of one. The V and J genes are TRBV5-4 and TRBJ2-7; the D gene is possibly TRBD1 (6 bases). The germline V gene encodes CDR1 SGHNT and CDR2 YYREEE (reference sequence). V gave up 0 bases and J gave up 0 bases, with 10 bases separating them. This CDR3 has 15 residues. The CDR3 coding sequence is TGTGCCAGCAGCTTGGTTGCGACAGGCTCCTACGAGCAGTACTTC. Its translation is CASSLVATGSYEQYF.

The chain employs TRBV10-3 and TRBJ1-5; 11 bases match TRBD1. The CDR3 has 15 residues. With 5 bases clipped from V and 4 bases from J, the junction kept 4 bases outside the gene matches. Germline CDR1 ENHRY, CDR2 SYGVKD. In DNA, the CDR3 is TGTGCCATCAGTCGAGGGACAGGGGGTAATCAGCCCCAGCATTTT. The encoded protein is CAISRGTGGNQPQHF.

The V call is TRBV19, the J call TRBJ1-2, with TRBD1 matching over 11 bases. The germline V gene encodes CDR1 LNHDA and CDR2 SQIVND (reference sequence). The CDR3 covers 16 residues. V gave up 5 bases and J gave up 4 bases; unmatched junction bases: 9. The CDR3 DNA reads as TGTGCCAGTAGTTACAAGCGGACAGGGGGCGGCTATGGCTACACCTTC. Residues: CASSYKRTGGGYGYTF.

The rearrangement uses TRBV20-1 and TRBJ2-1; the match to TRBD1 covers 7 bases. V was pared by 2 bases and J by 9 bases, with 13 bases of the junction left unmatched. The CDR3 loop spans 15 amino acids. The germline gives CDR1 DFQATT, CDR2 SNEGSKA (reference sequence). CDR3 in DNA: TGCAGTGCTAGAATTGGAGACAGGGACGTCGGTGAGCAGTTCTTC. Translating gives CSARIGDRDVGEQFF.

The rearrangement joins TRBV2 to TRBJ2-7; 12 nucleotides align to TRBD2. There are 15 residues in the CDR3. CDR1 and CDR2 (germline): SNHLY, FYNNEI. V was clipped by 2 bases and J by 4 bases; unmatched bases: 3. This CDR3 is CASSEWGTSGYEQYF. CDR3 sequence (DNA): TGTGCCAGCAGTGAATGGGGGACTAGCGGGTACGAGCAGTACTTC.

This rearrangement joins TRBV2 to TRBJ2-7; D uncertain. V lost 2 bases and J lost 3, with 17 bases in between. The CDR3 covers 16 residues. Germline CDR1 and CDR2: SNHLY and FYNNEI. The CDR3 spells CASSEFTPLHFYEQYF. DNA of the CDR3: TGTGCCAGCAGTGAATTTACGCCCTTACATTTCTACGAGCAGTACTTC.

At least ten counts were recorded for this clonotype. The V and J genes are TRBV13 and TRBJ1-1, with 7 bases identical to TRBD1. CDR3 length: 15 residues. CDR1 and CDR2 (germline): PRHDT, FYEKMQ (reference sequence). V lost 5 bases, J lost 5 bases, and 11 bases stayed unmatched. CDR3 protein: CASSIRDSHATEAFF. The CDR3 bases are TGTGCCAGCAGCATTAGGGACAGCCACGCGACTGAAGCTTTCTTT.

Concerning this clonotype: Since no conserved phenylalanine or tryptophan closes the CDR3, a read error is the likely cause. This sequence joins TRBV4-2 and TRBJ2-7; D ambiguous. Trimming removed 4 bases at V and 5 bases at J, with 12 bases between. The V gene's germline CDR1 is LGHNA and CDR2 YNFKEQ. This CDR3 has 13 amino acids. CDR3: CASSPNLLHEQYL. CDR3 DNA: TGTGCCAGCAGCCCCAACCTGTTACACGAGCAGTACCTC.

By proportion, this clonotype is medium-sized. This sequence joins TRBV29-1 and TRBJ1-1; TRBD1 aligns across 7 bases. Germline-derived CDR1 and CDR2 are SQVTM and ANQGSEA. V shed 6 bases, J shed 6 bases, and the junction held 4 bases outside the gene matches. This CDR3 region has 11 residues. CDR3 amino acids: CSVVQGSEAFF. Written as DNA, the CDR3 is TGCAGCGTGGTACAGGGGTCTGAAGCTTTCTTT. Variable domain in full (rest from reference TRBV29-1 and TRBJ1-1): SAVISQKPSRDICQRGTSLTIQCQVDSQVTMMFWYRQQPGQSLTLIATANQGSEATYESGFVIDKFPISRPNLTFSTLTVSNMSPEDSSIYLCSVVQGSEAFFGQGTRLTVV.

This clonotype was observed many times. At one of its ends the junction is not consistent with the germline gene, which may arise from a read error. V usage is TRBV12-3 or TRBV12-4 and J usage is TRBJ1-1; possibly TRBD1 for D (5 bases). This CDR3 is 11 amino acids long. The CDR3 sequence: CASSLGDEGSF. DNA for the CDR3: TGTGCCAGCAGTTTAGGGGACGAAGGATCGTTT.

This clonotype appeared many times. The V call is TRBV5-1, the J call TRBJ2-7; no clear D. Germline lookup yields CDR1 SGHRS and CDR2 YFSETQ. The CDR3 spans 12 residues. V gave up 5 bases and J gave up 5 bases, with 11 bases separating them. In nucleotides, the CDR3 is TGCGCCAGCAGTCCCGAGTCCGACGAGCAGTACTTC. Its translation: CASSPESDEQYF.

This clonotype was seen a handful of times. The rearrangement uses TRBV27 and TRBJ1-5; D is possibly TRBD1 (5 bases). The CDR3 has 14 amino acids. The germline V gene has CDR1 MNHEY and CDR2 SMNVEV (reference sequence). V dropped 7 bases and J dropped 6 bases, with 16 bases sitting between them. The CDR3 sequence: CASKVAGYSQPQHF. The CDR3 nucleotides read TGTGCCAGCAAGGTTGCAGGGTACAGTCAGCCCCAGCATTTT.

This clonotype counts as medium-sized (0.01 to 0.1%). This sequence joins TRBV10-1 and TRBJ2-1; D is uncertain. Trimming stripped 5 bases from V and 8 bases from J, with 10 bases between. Germline V gene lookup returns CDR1 WNHNN and CDR2 SYGVQD (reference sequence). The CDR3 runs 12 residues. This CDR3 is CASSSPGDEQFF. The CDR3, as DNA: TGCGCCAGCAGTAGTCCTGGGGATGAGCAGTTCTTC.

This clonotype was counted at least ten times. The rearrangement uses TRBV4-1 and TRBJ2-7; perhaps TRBD2 as D (5 bases). This CDR3 has 15 amino acids. Germline loops: CDR1 MGHRA, CDR2 YSYEKL. The V end was cut by 1 base, the J end by 7 bases, with 17 bases between. This CDR3 reads CASSQANIGMGEQYF. The DNA of the CDR3 is TGCGCCAGCAGCCAAGCAAACATCGGGATGGGAGAGCAGTACTTC.

In this sample, this clonotype turned up many times. The rearrangement uses TRBV12-5 and TRBJ2-1; D might be TRBD2 (5 bases). The CDR3 has 17 residues. CDR1 is LGHNT, CDR2 FRNRAP, per germline. The V gene lost 5 bases and the J gene lost 0 bases, with 17 bases spanning the gap. The DNA for the CDR3 is TGTGCTAGTGGTCCCGGGGTGGGTTCGAGCTCCTACAATGAGCAGTTCTTC. It encodes CASGPGVGSSSYNEQFF.

At least ten counts were recorded for this clonotype. The chain employs TRBV4-1 and TRBJ2-1; D might be TRBD1 (6 bases). V was cut by 2 bases and J by 4 bases, with 12 bases left in between. The CDR3 contains 15 residues. Germline assignment: CDR1 MGHRA and CDR2 YSYEKL. The CDR3 region is CASSQQGPLYNEQFF. In DNA, the CDR3 is TGCGCCAGCAGCCAACAGGGGCCCCTTTACAATGAGCAGTTCTTC.

The chain combines TRBV11-1 with TRBJ2-3; 7 nucleotides line up with TRBD2. CDR3 length: 15 residues. Trimming removed 1 base from V and 6 bases from J; junction bases left unmatched: 7. The germline CDR1 and CDR2 sequences are SGHAT and FQDESV (reference sequence). Here the CDR3 reads CASSLGAGDLDTQYF. The DNA for the CDR3 is TGTGCCAGCAGCTTAGGGGCGGGAGATCTGGATACGCAGTATTTT.

The chain combines TRBV14 with TRBJ1-4; tentative D call: TRBD1 (5 bases). The CDR3 runs 18 residues. Germline values: CDR1 SGHDN, CDR2 FVKESK. The V and J ends lost 1 base and 1 base respectively, with 16 bases between them. CDR3 residues: CASSQARAGPVTNEKLFF. The CDR3 region has the DNA TGTGCCAGCAGCCAAGCCCGGGCAGGGCCCGTAACTAATGAAAAACTGTTTTTT.

V and J are TRBV20-1 and TRBJ2-1; possible D gene TRBD2, 7 bases. The CDR3 covers 16 residues. V was pared by 4 bases and J by 3 bases, with 19 bases between. Per germline, CDR1 DFQATT and CDR2 SNEGSKA (reference sequence). CDR3 residues: CSATSGAGVHYNEQFF. DNA of the CDR3: TGCAGTGCTACCTCGGGGGCGGGGGTACACTACAATGAGCAGTTCTTC.

The sample holds a few counts of this clonotype. The rearrangement links TRBV15 to TRBJ1-2; D gene ambiguous. CDR1 and CDR2 from the germline V gene are LNHNV and YYDKDF (reference sequence). CDR3 length: 13 amino acids. Trimming stripped 0 bases from V and 4 bases from J, with 6 bases between. The CDR3 loop is CATSRDGSYGYTF. CDR3 DNA sequence: TGTGCCACCAGCAGAGATGGTAGCTATGGCTACACCTTC. The entire variable domain, with the rest obtained from reference TRBV15 and TRBJ1-2, is as follows: DAMVIQNPRYQVTQFGKPVTLSCSQTLNHNVMYWYQQKSSQAPKLLFHYYDKDFNNEADTPDNFQSRRPNTSFCFLDIRSPGLGDTAMYLCATSRDGSYGYTFGSGTRLTVV.